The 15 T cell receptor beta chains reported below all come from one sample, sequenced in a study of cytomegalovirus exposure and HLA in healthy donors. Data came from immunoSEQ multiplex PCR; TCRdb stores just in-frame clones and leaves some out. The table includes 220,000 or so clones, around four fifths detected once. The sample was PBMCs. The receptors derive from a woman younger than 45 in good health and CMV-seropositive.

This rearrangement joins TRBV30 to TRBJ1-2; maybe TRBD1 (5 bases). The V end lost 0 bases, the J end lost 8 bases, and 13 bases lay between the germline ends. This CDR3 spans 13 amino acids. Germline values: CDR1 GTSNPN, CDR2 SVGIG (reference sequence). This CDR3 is CAWSVGAEMGYTF. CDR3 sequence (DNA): TGTGCCTGGAGTGTAGGGGCAGAAATGGGCTACACCTTC.

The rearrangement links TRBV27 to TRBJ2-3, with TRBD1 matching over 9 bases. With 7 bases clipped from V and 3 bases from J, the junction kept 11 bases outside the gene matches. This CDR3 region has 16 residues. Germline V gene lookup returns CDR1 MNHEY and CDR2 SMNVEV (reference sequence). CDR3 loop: CASNLGWGQGTDTQYF. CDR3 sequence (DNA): TGTGCCAGCAACCTCGGGTGGGGACAGGGAACAGATACGCAGTATTTT.

The CDR3 coding sequence is TGTGCCAGCAGTTTCTTCAGGGGGCACAATGAGCAGTTCTTC. Translation gives CASSFFRGHNEQFF. The chain recombines TRBV28 with TRBJ2-1, with 8 nucleotides matching TRBD1. The CDR3 is made up of 14 amino acids. Germline trimming cut 3 bases from V and 5 bases from J; bases unmatched to any gene: 3. CDR1 is MDHEN, CDR2 SYDVKM, per germline.

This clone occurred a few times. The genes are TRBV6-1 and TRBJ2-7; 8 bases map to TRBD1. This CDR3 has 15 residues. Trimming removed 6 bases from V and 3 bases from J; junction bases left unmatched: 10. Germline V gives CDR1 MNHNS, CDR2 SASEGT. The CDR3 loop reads CASRPGGARHYEQYF. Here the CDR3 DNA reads TGTGCCAGCAGGCCAGGGGGCGCCAGGCACTACGAGCAGTACTTC.

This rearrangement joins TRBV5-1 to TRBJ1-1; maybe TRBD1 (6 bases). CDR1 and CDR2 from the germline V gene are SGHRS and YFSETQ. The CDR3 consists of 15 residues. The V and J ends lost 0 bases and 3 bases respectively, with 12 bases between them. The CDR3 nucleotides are TGCGCCAGCAGCTTGGAGTCAGGGGCGTACACTGAAGCTTTCTTT. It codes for CASSLESGAYTEAFF.

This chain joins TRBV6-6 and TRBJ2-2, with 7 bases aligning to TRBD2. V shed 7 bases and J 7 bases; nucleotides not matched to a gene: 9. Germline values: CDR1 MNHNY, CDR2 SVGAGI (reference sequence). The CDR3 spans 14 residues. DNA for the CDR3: TGTGCCAGCACTTTGACTAGCAAGGGCGGGGAGCTGTTTTTT. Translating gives CASTLTSKGGELFF.

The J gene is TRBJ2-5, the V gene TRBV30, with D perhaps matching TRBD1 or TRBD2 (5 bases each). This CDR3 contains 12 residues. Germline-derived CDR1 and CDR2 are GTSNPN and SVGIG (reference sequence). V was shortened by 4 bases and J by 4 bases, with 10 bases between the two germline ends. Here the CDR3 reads CAWMGVRETQYF. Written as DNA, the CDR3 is TGTGCCTGGATGGGGGTCCGAGAGACCCAGTACTTC.

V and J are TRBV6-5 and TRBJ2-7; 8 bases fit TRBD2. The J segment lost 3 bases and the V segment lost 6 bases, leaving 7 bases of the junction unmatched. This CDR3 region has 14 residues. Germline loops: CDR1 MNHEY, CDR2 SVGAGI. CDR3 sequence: CASSPVTSDYEQYF. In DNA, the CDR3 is TGTGCCAGCAGCCCCGTGACTAGCGACTACGAGCAGTACTTC.

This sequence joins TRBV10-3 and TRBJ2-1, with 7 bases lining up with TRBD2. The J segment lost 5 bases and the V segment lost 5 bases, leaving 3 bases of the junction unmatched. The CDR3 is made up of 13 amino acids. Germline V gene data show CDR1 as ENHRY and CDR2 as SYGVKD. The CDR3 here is CAISPSGDNEQFF. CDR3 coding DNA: TGTGCCATCAGTCCCAGCGGGGACAATGAGCAGTTCTTC.

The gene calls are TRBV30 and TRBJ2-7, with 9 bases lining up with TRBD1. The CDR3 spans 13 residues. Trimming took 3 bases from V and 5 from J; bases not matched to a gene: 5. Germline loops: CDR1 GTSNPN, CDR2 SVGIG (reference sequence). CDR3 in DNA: TGTGCCTGGAGCCGGGACAGGGCCCACGAGCAGTACTTC. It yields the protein CAWSRDRAHEQYF.

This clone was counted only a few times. In nucleotides, the CDR3 is TGTGCCAGTCAGGGGGCCGGGGAGCTGTTTTTT. Amino acids: CASQGAGELFF. This chain links TRBV19 with TRBJ2-2, with TRBD1 matching over 7 bases. V was clipped by 8 bases and J by 6 bases; unmatched bases: 0. The germline CDR1 and CDR2 sequences are LNHDA and SQIVND (reference sequence). This CDR3 comprises 11 residues.

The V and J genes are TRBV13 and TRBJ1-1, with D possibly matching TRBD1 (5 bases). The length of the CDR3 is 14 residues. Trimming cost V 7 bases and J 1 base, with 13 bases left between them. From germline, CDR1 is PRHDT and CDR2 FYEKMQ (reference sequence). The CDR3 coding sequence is TGTGCCAGCATTCAAGACAGTCAGAACACTGAAGCTTTCTTT. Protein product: CASIQDSQNTEAFF.

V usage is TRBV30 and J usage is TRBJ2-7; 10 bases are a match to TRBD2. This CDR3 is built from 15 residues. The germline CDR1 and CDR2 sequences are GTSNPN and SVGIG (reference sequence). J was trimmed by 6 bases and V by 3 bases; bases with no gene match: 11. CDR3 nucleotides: TGTGCCTGGAGAACCCCCCGTAGCGGGAGGAGCGAGCAGTACTTC. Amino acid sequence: CAWRTPRSGRSEQYF.

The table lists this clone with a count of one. The CDR3 loop reads CASSQSGALSTQYF. The CDR3 DNA follows: TGTGCCAGCAGCCAGAGCGGGGCCCTCAGTACGCAGTATTTT. The chain recombines TRBV7-9 with TRBJ2-3; 7 nucleotides agree with TRBD2. V was clipped by 5 bases and J by 8 bases; unmatched bases: 10. This CDR3 is 14 amino acids long. Germline V gives CDR1 SEHNR, CDR2 FQNEAQ (reference sequence).

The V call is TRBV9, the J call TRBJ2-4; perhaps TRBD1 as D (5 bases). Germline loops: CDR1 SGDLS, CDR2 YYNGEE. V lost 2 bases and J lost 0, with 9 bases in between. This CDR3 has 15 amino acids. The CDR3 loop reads CASSVDSRAKNIQYF. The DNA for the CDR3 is TGTGCCAGCAGCGTCGACAGCCGAGCCAAAAACATTCAGTACTTC.